The clone carrying this T cell receptor (beta chain) occurred many times. Its specificity is not known. The sample comes from a study of blood T cells in healthy people across ages. The study's findings and limits: As naive T cell percentage varied, TCR beta diversity correlated strongly with it.

Then a second PCR, running roughly 7 to 11 cycles, was carried out with a sample-barcoded 5' primer and a J-beta primer mix. TCRdb used MiXCR to reprocess the 5' RACE reads, holding one entry per CDR3 protein. The sample lists approximately 700,000 distinct CDR3 sequences, 32% occurring once. The CDR3 sequence is 14 residues long. V was pared by 1 base and J by 6 bases, with 6 bases of the junction left unmatched. Per the germline V gene, CDR1 is SQVTM and CDR2 is ANQGSEA. Input material: blood. The origin of this receptor is an elderly woman in good health. The chain joins TRBV29-1 to TRBJ2-1; TRBD2 aligns across 7 bases. The CDR3 sequence: CSVEGLASINEQFF. CDR3 DNA: TGCAGCGTTGAAGGACTAGCATCGATCAATGAGCAGTTCTTC.